This T cell receptor (beta chain) originates from a study of regulatory T cells in long-lasting Graves disease (dated by TCRdb to the early 2020s). Some background on the complete study: Patients with newly diagnosed Graves' disease had been on antithyroid drugs for under 3 months. Patients with persistent Graves' disease were compared with patients with newly diagnosed Graves' disease using TCR sequencing and RNA sequencing of peripheral blood. A total of roughly 35 samples underwent TCR sequencing: roughly 13 from persistent and about 20 from newly diagnosed Graves' disease patients. The study took place in China and was registered as a clinical trial. The full study reports these points: As a limitation, the authors acknowledged that the small sample size may reduce accuracy. Persistent patients shared more public clonotypes among themselves (around 3,000) than newly diagnosed patients did (approximately 870). Preferential use of TRBV28, TRBJ1-2 and TRBJ2-5 was observed in persistent disease, whereas TRBV20-1 and TRBJ2-1 were favored in newly diagnosed disease. Compared with newly diagnosed patients, persistent Graves' disease patients had lower TCR Shannon entropy and fewer highly expanded clones, which suggests clonal expansion. Only peripheral blood was studied, because thyroid tissue, the primary lesion, was inaccessible. Sequencing and analysis were limited to the TCR beta chain.

About this clonotype itself: Its cognate antigen has yet to be identified. Per-nucleotide qualities are absent, and no much larger clonotype sits a single base away.

The time point label corresponds to: newly diagnosed GD, antithyroid drugs for less than 3 months. For both TCR sequencing and RNA sequencing, RNA was extracted from PBMCs using TRIzol. The diagnosis of Graves' disease followed American Thyroid Association guidelines. Recruitment of patients was carried out at an endocrinology department in Xi'an, China. From each patient, approximately 10 milliliters of peripheral blood was collected into an EDTA anticoagulant tube. Ficoll Paque Plus density gradient separation was used to isolate PBMCs, and no additional T cell sorting was done. An Agilent 2100 Bioanalyzer and agarose gel were used to check RNA quality, and a NanoDrop 2000 was used to measure RNA concentration. CDR1 DFQATT and CDR2 SNEGSKA are derived from the germline V gene (reference sequence). V has 4 bases trimmed and J has 2 bases trimmed; junction bases matching no gene number 11. From the cysteine up to the phenylalanine, the CDR3 has a length of 16 residues. Only CDR3 DNA remains: 48 bases, in frame from the first base.

The library was produced with multiplex PCR. The sequencer was an Illumina HiSeq 4000. iRepertoire HTBI primers and Arm-PCR amplification of CDR3 regions were used to construct TCR beta libraries. Before sequencing, the PCR products underwent gel purification. Per the authors' processing: A total of roughly 58 TRBV and 14 TRBJ segments were identified across samples and were used for gene usage analysis of CDR3 amino acid clonotypes. Filtered high-quality paired reads were merged into contigs using COPE and FqMerger. BLAST was used to align contigs to IMGT TRBV, TRBD and TRBJ reference genes, and CDR3 was defined according to IMGT. Clonotypes above 0.1% frequency were classified as highly expanded clones. Shannon entropy served as the measure of repertoire diversity, while the Gini coefficient captured V-J evenness. A clonotype was considered public if more than one individual shared it. TCRdb took the public reads, trimmed them with fastp at Q25, ran MiXCR for clone calling and kept in-frame beta chains. Rows with a matching CDR3 protein are joined into one entry that keeps the most common DNA and genes. Clone size and V and J calls follow TCRdb, not the original study. The sample table shows around 420,000 distinct CDR3 sequences, and about 15% are seen once. Over 7% of the sample rests with the top ten.

The same specimen was also included in a second study, on T cells in Graves' hyperthyroidism and ophthalmopathy. The second study reports: Stable Graves' hyperthyroidism was defined as no progression to ophthalmopathy during 18 months of follow-up. The hyperthyroidism patients were between 18 and 65 years old and newly diagnosed, with a disease duration of less than 2 months. Any patient with an uncontrolled infection, another autoimmune disease, pregnancy or lactation was excluded. Diagnoses relied on clinical symptoms, serum thyroxine and TRAb, thyroid ultrasound and orbital computed tomography. For the first round of RT-PCR on the TCR CDR3, the HTBI primer set was used together with the Qiagen OneStep RT-PCR kit. Most expanded thyroid clonotypes (frequency above 0.001) were also detected in blood, a finding suggesting that blood repertoires may reflect thyroid immune responses. A model built on a 13 V-J signature distinguished ophthalmopathy from stable hyperthyroidism, reaching roughly 88% sensitivity and around 81% specificity in cross-validation and 80%/75% in testing. During validation, the model predicted progression to ophthalmopathy a median of roughly 7.1 months ahead of onset, with almost 71% sensitivity and roughly 72% specificity. To identify distinguishing TCR V-J signatures, a discovery cohort of about a hundred patients was used, comprising 40 to 45 with Graves' ophthalmopathy and approximately 57 with stable Graves' hyperthyroidism. Prospective prediction of ophthalmopathy was tested in an independent validation cohort consisting of 18 hyperthyroidism patients and some 15 patients who later progressed to ophthalmopathy. The roughly 91 discovery patients were randomly split 7:3 into training and test sets. In addition, the study compared T-cell repertoires in thyroid tissue and in blood from about 6 Graves' hyperthyroidism patients. Once sampling was done, hyperthyroidism patients were given methimazole at a starting dose of 30 mg daily, whereas ophthalmopathy patients were given high-dose intravenous methylprednisolone. A second multiplex PCR round built the libraries, followed by size selection and purification. Libraries were sequenced paired-end with 100 bp reads on an Illumina HiSeq2000. SOAPnuke was used to process the raw data, removing reads that contained adapters or uncalled bases, had a mean Phred below 15, or lacked an exact match to the constant primer or identifier. COPE v1.2.5 was used to merge high-quality paired reads, and clonotypes were defined as unique nucleotide sequences. Clonotypes were aligned to IMGT TRBV, TRBD and TRBJ reference segments using MiTCR v1.1. Analysis was restricted to V-J combinations with a frequency above 0.0001, which covered about 99% of repertoires. The TCS score was defined as the ratio of F50 (clonal expansion) to E x V (chaos), calculated using BLOSUM62-based TCRdist between CDR3 peptides within each V-J. Welch's t-statistics and random forest reduced 450 to 600 V-J features to around 14, which were used in a naive Bayes classifier (R e1071). Sample size was not statistically predetermined, and investigators were not blinded to group allocation. The paper describes TCR Vbeta CDR3 sequencing of 130 to 150 peripheral blood samples, made up of 43 ophthalmopathy patients, roughly 80 hyperthyroidism patients and some 17 progressor patients.

The source material was peripheral blood mononuclear cells (PBMCs), sampled at new diagnosis, from a patient treated with antithyroid drugs. The sequence joins TRBV20-1 to TRBJ2-7; 10 middle bases align to TRBD2. The TCR sequence derives from a woman between 40 and 50 years old with Graves disease. Donor details come from another sample of the same person, matched by shared clones. The DNA sequence is TGCAGTGCTACAGCGGGAGGGCCATTCTCCGCCTACGAGCAGTACTTC. Its protein reads: CSATAGGPFSAYEQYF.